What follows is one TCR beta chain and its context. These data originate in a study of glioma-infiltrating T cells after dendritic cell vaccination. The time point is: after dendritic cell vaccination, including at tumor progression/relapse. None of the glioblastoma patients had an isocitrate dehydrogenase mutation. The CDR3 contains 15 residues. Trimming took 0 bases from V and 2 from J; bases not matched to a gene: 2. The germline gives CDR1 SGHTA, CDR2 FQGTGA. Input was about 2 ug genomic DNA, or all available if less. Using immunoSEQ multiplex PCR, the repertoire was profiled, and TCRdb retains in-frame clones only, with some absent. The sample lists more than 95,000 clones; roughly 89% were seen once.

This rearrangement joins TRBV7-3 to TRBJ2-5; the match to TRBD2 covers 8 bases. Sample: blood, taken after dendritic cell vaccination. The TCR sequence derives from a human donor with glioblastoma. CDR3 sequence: CASSLTGTSQETQYF. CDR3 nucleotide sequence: TGTGCCAGCAGCTTAACCGGGACTAGTCAAGAGACCCAGTACTTC.